These 31 T cell receptor beta chains originate from one sample sequenced in a study of T cells after yellow fever vaccination. TCRdb ran MiXCR on the 5' RACE reads and lists one entry per CDR3 protein. The sample has 310,000 or so distinct CDR3 sequences; around 6.8% are singletons. The source material was PBMCs, sampled roughly 47 days after the first yellow fever vaccination. The receptors derive from a man younger than 35 who received the YFV17D yellow fever vaccine.

This clonotype was seen ten or more times. V and J are TRBV12-3 or TRBV12-4 and TRBJ1-2; weak D call: TRBD1 (6 bases). The CDR3 has 13 residues. Trimming pared 8 bases from V and 6 bases from J, leaving 16 bases between. CDR3 bases: TGTGCCAGCGCCCCACAGGGCTTCCATGGCTACACCTTC. Translation gives CASAPQGFHGYTF.

This clonotype was counted between two and nine times. V gene TRBV7-3 combines with J gene TRBJ2-5, with 15 bases matching TRBD2. Germline V gene lookup returns CDR1 SGHTA and CDR2 FQGTGA. The length of the CDR3 is 17 residues. J was trimmed by 5 bases and V by 5 bases; bases with no gene match: 9. The CDR3 DNA reads as TGTGCCAGCAGCCCAGGGACTAGCGGGGGGTTCGAGGAGACCCAGTACTTC. This sequence encodes CASSPGTSGGFEETQYF.

This clonotype has more than one count but fewer than ten. The DNA of the CDR3 is TGTGCCAGCAGCTTTACAGGGTCCGAGCAGTACGTC. The encoded protein is CASSFTGSEQYV. V is TRBV5-6 and J is TRBJ2-7; D might be TRBD1 (6 bases). CDR1 and CDR2 (germline): SGHDT, YYEEEE. The CDR3 loop spans 12 amino acids. V was shortened by 2 bases and J by 6 bases, with 9 bases between the two germline ends.

This clonotype was seen only a few times. The chain uses TRBV5-1 and TRBJ2-2; D unclear. V was shortened by 1 base and J by 0 bases, with 10 bases between the two germline ends. The germline V gene encodes CDR1 SGHRS and CDR2 YFSETQ. The CDR3 runs to 16 residues. DNA for the CDR3: TGCGCCAGCAGCTTGACCGTGGGGACGAACACCGGGGAGCTGTTTTTT. It translates to CASSLTVGTNTGELFF.

This clonotype was counted a few times. The rearrangement links TRBV3-1 to TRBJ2-1; 11 positions match TRBD2. The CDR3 sequence is 15 residues long. CDR1 and CDR2 from the germline V gene are LGHDT and YNNKEL (reference sequence). The J segment lost 9 bases and the V segment lost 0 bases, leaving 4 bases of the junction unmatched. The CDR3 nucleotides are TGTGCCAGCAGCCAAGACCCCGGACTAGCGGGTGAGCAGTTCTTC. Protein product: CASSQDPGLAGEQFF.

This clonotype showed up many times. The CDR3 DNA reads TGCAGCGTAAGGACAGACGACTATAATTCACCCCTCCACTTT. Translated: CSVRTDDYNSPLHF. The chain has TRBV29-1 and TRBJ1-6, with a weak D call TRBD1 (6 bases). This CDR3 spans 14 amino acids. Germline loops: CDR1 SQVTM, CDR2 ANQGSEA. Between the trimmed V and J ends, which lost 6 bases and 3 bases, there was a span of 12 bases.

This clonotype was found many times. The chain is built from TRBV11-2 and TRBJ1-5, with unresolved D. The CDR3 consists of 15 residues. V was cut by 1 base and J by 3 bases, with 10 bases left in between. Looked up from germline, CDR1 is SGHAT and CDR2 is FQNNGV. This CDR3 reads CASSLAPGINQPQHF. CDR3 DNA: TGTGCCAGCAGCTTAGCCCCCGGGATCAATCAGCCCCAGCATTTT.

The chain links TRBV20-1 to TRBJ2-7; the D gene could be TRBD1 or TRBD2 (5 bases each). The germline gives CDR1 DFQATT, CDR2 SNEGSKA (reference sequence). V lost 5 bases and J 4 bases, leaving 12 bases between the germline ends. The CDR3 runs to 12 residues. CDR3 sequence reads: CSASRDLYEQYF. Written as DNA, the CDR3 is TGCAGTGCTTCTAGGGACCTTTACGAGCAGTACTTC.

This clonotype has only a few counts. The CDR3 region has the DNA TGCGCCAGCAGTGAGGGCGGGAACGATGAGCAGTTCTTC. Translated, it gives CASSEGGNDEQFF. The chain joins TRBV10-2 to TRBJ2-1; tentatively, D is TRBD2 (6 bases). The CDR3 totals 13 residues. Germline V CDR1 and CDR2: WSHSY, SAAADI. Trimming took off 2 bases at V and 8 bases at J, with 10 bases between the two ends.

The chain uses TRBV10-3 and TRBJ1-5; D uncertain. Germline V lookup: CDR1 ENHRY, CDR2 SYGVKD. V lost 5 bases, J lost 3 bases, and 11 bases lay in between. The CDR3 is made up of 14 amino acids. The CDR3 DNA reads TGTGCCATCAGTACCCCGGGAGTCAATCAGCCCCAGCATTTT. Its translation is CAISTPGVNQPQHF.

This clonotype has at least ten counts. This chain links TRBV29-1 with TRBJ2-5; D is ambiguous. V dropped 4 bases and J dropped 5 bases, with 14 bases sitting between them. The germline CDR1 and CDR2 sequences are SQVTM and ANQGSEA. The length of the CDR3 is 13 residues. CDR3 DNA: TGCAGCGTTGGACACCAGTATAGCGAGACCCAGTACTTC. As protein: CSVGHQYSETQYF.

This clonotype came up a few times. The rearrangement uses TRBV5-4 and TRBJ1-1; weak D call: TRBD1 (6 bases). CDR1 SGHNT and CDR2 YYREEE come from the germline V gene (reference sequence). Trimming removed 4 bases from V and 4 bases from J, with 20 bases in between. The CDR3 runs 16 residues. The CDR3 reads CASSRSGGGLGTEAFF. For the CDR3, the DNA is TGTGCCAGCAGCCGATCCGGTGGGGGGCTTGGCACTGAAGCTTTCTTT.

This clonotype was picked up many times. This chain joins TRBV7-9 and TRBJ2-2; D may correspond to TRBD1 or TRBD2 (6 bases each). V was shortened by 6 bases and J by 3 bases, with 11 bases between the two germline ends. CDR1 is SEHNR, CDR2 FQNEAQ, per germline (reference sequence). This CDR3 has 14 amino acids. CDR3 in DNA: TGTGCCAGCAGTTTAAGGGGGGACACCGGGGAGCTGTTTTTT. The encoded protein is CASSLRGDTGELFF. The variable domain in full, with the rest retrieved from reference TRBV7-9 and TRBJ2-2, is DTGVSQNPRHKITKRGQNVTFRCDPISEHNRLYWYRQTLGQGPEFLTYFQNEAQLEKSRLLSDRFSAERPKGSFSTLEIQRTEQGDSAMYLCASSLRGDTGELFFGEGSRLTVL.

This clonotype was observed many times. The CDR3 coding sequence is TGTGCCAGCAGCGACCTAGGGACAGGGTACTACAATGAGCAGTTCTTC. This gives the protein CASSDLGTGYYNEQFF. This chain uses TRBV7-2 with TRBJ2-1, with 9 bases matching TRBD1. Trimming removed 5 bases from V and 3 bases from J; junction bases left unmatched: 8. CDR3 length equals 16 residues. Germline CDR1 and CDR2: SGHTA and FQGNSA.

This clonotype has just a few counts. This rearrangement joins TRBV6-2 or TRBV6-3 to TRBJ2-5; no clear D gene. The CDR3 runs to 12 residues. V lost 6 bases and J lost 0, with 5 bases in between. CDR1 and CDR2 from the germline V gene are MNHEY and SVGEGT. The CDR3 DNA is TGTGCCAGCAGACTCGACCAAGAGACCCAGTACTTC. It translates to CASRLDQETQYF.

This clonotype was recorded many times. The genes are TRBV7-2 and TRBJ2-7; D not certain. The CDR3 is made up of 13 amino acids. Per the germline V gene, CDR1 is SGHTA and CDR2 is FQGNSA. V was cut by 1 base and J by 5 bases, with 9 bases left in between. The CDR3, as DNA: TGTGCCAGCAGCTTAGGGTTAGTGAACGAGCAGTACTTC. Translation gives CASSLGLVNEQYF.

J is TRBJ1-5 and V is TRBV5-5, with a tentative D call TRBD1 (5 bases). CDR1 is SGHKS, CDR2 YYEKEE, per germline (reference sequence). Between the trimmed V and J ends, which lost 3 bases and 0 bases, there was a span of 13 bases. CDR3 length equals 16 residues. The CDR3 loop reads CASSSDRPYSNQPQHF. CDR3 nucleotide sequence: TGTGCCAGCAGCTCTGACAGACCGTATAGCAATCAGCCCCAGCATTTT.

This clonotype was recorded a few times. The V call is TRBV9, the J call TRBJ2-1; TRBD2 aligns across 11 bases. J was trimmed by 8 bases and V by 3 bases; bases with no gene match: 13. This CDR3 spans 17 amino acids. The germline V gene encodes CDR1 SGDLS and CDR2 YYNGEE. CDR3 DNA sequence: TGTGCCAGCAGCGACAATCCTAGCGGGGGGAAGTTCGATGAGCAGTTCTTC. It yields the protein CASSDNPSGGKFDEQFF.

This clonotype has a count of ten or more. J is TRBJ1-5 and V is TRBV18; D remains unclear. Trimming removed 4 bases at V and 3 bases at J, with 4 bases between. The germline V gene has CDR1 KGHSH and CDR2 LQKENI. The CDR3 length is 12 residues. The CDR3 here is CASSLFNQPQHF. The CDR3 bases are TGTGCCAGCTCACTCTTCAATCAGCCCCAGCATTTT.

This clonotype was observed at least ten times. The chain employs TRBV6-6 and TRBJ2-5; D gene uncertain. Germline V CDR1 and CDR2: MNHNY, SVGAGI (reference sequence). Trimming pared 6 bases from V and 5 bases from J, leaving 7 bases between. This CDR3 is 11 amino acids long. The CDR3 DNA reads TGTGCCAGCAGGAAAGGGGAGACCCAGTACTTC. It specifies CASRKGETQYF.

This clonotype has at least ten counts. V is TRBV7-9 and J is TRBJ1-4; D gene unclear. The CDR3 is made up of 17 amino acids. Trimming shortened V by 3 bases and J by 8 bases, and 22 bases separated the two germline ends. Germline V gene sequence: CDR1 SEHNR, CDR2 FQNEAQ (reference sequence). CDR3 in amino acids: CASSFPIELQNREKLFF. CDR3 coding DNA: TGTGCCAGCAGCTTCCCCATTGAATTACAAAATAGGGAAAAACTGTTTTTT. The whole variable domain, remainder taken from reference TRBV7-9 and TRBJ1-4, is DTGVSQNPRHKITKRGQNVTFRCDPISEHNRLYWYRQTLGQGPEFLTYFQNEAQLEKSRLLSDRFSAERPKGSFSTLEIQRTEQGDSAMYLCASSFPIELQNREKLFFGSGTQLSVL.

This clonotype was counted between two and nine times. The rearrangement uses TRBV3-1 and TRBJ1-5; D may be TRBD1 (6 bases). V was cut by 4 bases and J by 4 bases, with 11 bases left in between. Germline values: CDR1 LGHDT, CDR2 YNNKEL (reference sequence). CDR3 length equals 14 residues. The CDR3 here is CASSPQGNNQPQHF. Written as DNA, the CDR3 is TGTGCCAGCAGCCCACAGGGAAATAATCAGCCCCAGCATTTT.

This clonotype was recorded a few times. The chain recombines TRBV11-2 with TRBJ1-1; D is ambiguous. Germline CDR1 and CDR2: SGHAT and FQNNGV. The CDR3 has 16 residues. Trimming cost V 2 bases and J 1 base, with 14 bases left between them. In DNA, the CDR3 is TGTGCCAGCAGCTTAAGGTTTTCCAGGAGGAACACTGAAGCTTTCTTT. Residues: CASSLRFSRRNTEAFF. Full variable domain (rest looked up from reference TRBV11-2 and TRBJ1-1): EAGVAQSPRYKIIEKRQSVAFWCNPISGHATLYWYQQILGQGPKLLIQFQNNGVVDDSQLPKDRFSAERLKGVDSTLKIQPAKLEDSAVYLCASSLRFSRRNTEAFFGQGTRLTVV.

The CDR3: CASSVRTDSSYEQYF. CDR3 coding DNA: TGTGCCAGTAGTGTCAGGACGGATAGCTCCTACGAGCAGTACTTC. This chain uses TRBV19 with TRBJ2-7; no definite D call. The CDR3 spans 15 residues. Per germline, CDR1 LNHDA and CDR2 SQIVND (reference sequence). V dropped 5 bases and J dropped 0 bases, with 14 bases sitting between them.

J is TRBJ2-5 and V is TRBV12-3 or TRBV12-4; 8 bases align to TRBD1. With 6 bases clipped from V and 5 bases from J, the junction kept 11 bases outside the gene matches. CDR3 length: 15 amino acids. The CDR3 DNA follows: TGTGCCAGCAGCGACAGCTCAGGGGGCAGGGAGACCCAGTACTTC. Amino acids: CASSDSSGGRETQYF.

The chain has TRBV19 and TRBJ2-2, with no clear D. This CDR3 is built from 12 residues. The V and J ends lost 4 bases and 8 bases respectively, with 8 bases between them. Germline V gene data show CDR1 as LNHDA and CDR2 as SQIVND (reference sequence). Here the CDR3 DNA reads TGTGCCAGTAGTACTCGAAGAGGGGAGCTGTTTTTT. It specifies CASSTRRGELFF.

This clonotype appeared a few times. The V call is TRBV20-1, the J call TRBJ2-5, with TRBD2 matching 13 bases. This CDR3 region has 16 residues. Germline V gene sequence: CDR1 DFQATT, CDR2 SNEGSKA (reference sequence). The V gene end was trimmed by 2 bases and the J gene end by 5 bases; junction bases not matched to a gene: 8. This CDR3 is CSARQLGTSGDETQYF. In DNA, the CDR3 is TGCAGTGCTAGACAACTTGGGACTAGCGGGGATGAGACCCAGTACTTC.

There are many counts of this clonotype. The chain carries TRBV7-2 and TRBJ2-3, with 7 positions matching TRBD2. CDR3 length: 15 amino acids. The germline V gene has CDR1 SGHTA and CDR2 FQGNSA. J gave up 0 bases and V 8 bases, and 8 bases lay outside the gene matches. CDR3 amino acids: CASSLAGGSTDTQYF. In DNA form, the CDR3 reads TGTGCCAGCTCTCTAGCCGGGGGGAGCACAGATACGCAGTATTTT.

In its sample, this clonotype was seen a few times. This CDR3 reads CASSPQGRFADTQYF. The CDR3 DNA sequence: TGTGCCAGCAGCCCCCAGGGTAGGTTCGCAGATACGCAGTATTTT. The genes are TRBV5-5 and TRBJ2-3; TRBD1 is a possible D gene (5 bases). Germline V gene sequence: CDR1 SGHKS, CDR2 YYEKEE (reference sequence). The V end was cut by 4 bases, the J end by 4 bases, with 16 bases between. The CDR3 sequence is 15 residues long. The full variable domain, with the rest looked up from reference TRBV5-5 and TRBJ2-3, is DAGVTQSPTHLIKTRGQQVTLRCSPISGHKSVSWYQQVLGQGPQFIFQYYEKEERGRGNFPDRFSARQFPNYSSELNVNALLLGDSALYLCASSPQGRFADTQYFGPGTRLTVL.

This clonotype showed up just a few times. V is TRBV7-9 and J is TRBJ2-7; TRBD1 is a possible D gene (5 bases). Trimming removed 3 bases from V and 2 bases from J, with 11 bases in between. From germline, CDR1 is SEHNR and CDR2 FQNEAQ (reference sequence). CDR3 size: 14 residues. The chain's CDR3 is CASSFSGRAYEQYF. CDR3 coding DNA: TGTGCCAGCAGCTTCTCAGGCAGGGCCTACGAGCAGTACTTC. Complete variable domain (other parts from reference TRBV7-9 and TRBJ2-7): DTGVSQNPRHKITKRGQNVTFRCDPISEHNRLYWYRQTLGQGPEFLTYFQNEAQLEKSRLLSDRFSAERPKGSFSTLEIQRTEQGDSAMYLCASSFSGRAYEQYFGPGTRLTVT.

The chain uses TRBV5-1 and TRBJ1-4, with TRBD1 matching 8 bases. J was trimmed by 8 bases and V by 4 bases; bases with no gene match: 4. This CDR3 region has 13 residues. CDR1 SGHRS and CDR2 YFSETQ come from the germline V gene. The CDR3 region is CASSMDRAEKLFF. The CDR3 DNA is TGCGCCAGCAGCATGGACAGGGCCGAAAAACTGTTTTTT.